The present TCR beta chain was sequenced within a study of shared clonotypes between healthy human individuals. Study conclusions and caveats: Unshared clonotypes carried lower generation probabilities than those common to all four donors.

An even split of each subset's genomic DNA across several immunoSEQ plates was performed. TCRdb keeps only in-frame clones here, not all; method: immunoSEQ multiplex PCR. The profile shows approximately 1.4 million clones, approximately 98% of them singletons. Looked up from germline, CDR1 is SGHTA and CDR2 is FQGNSA. The V end lost 6 bases, the J end lost 7 bases, and 21 bases lay between the germline ends. The CDR3 sequence is 15 residues long. CD4+ cell separation produced CD45RA+ naive and CD45RA-negative memory subsets. Details on this clone: What it recognizes is unknown.

V gene TRBV7-2 combines with J gene TRBJ1-1; D may be TRBD1 (5 bases). Sequencing input: naive CD4+ T cells sorted from blood. Subset reported: CD45RA+ positively selected. The receptor was derived from a man aged 25-40 years in good health. The CDR3 sequence is CASSLRTGRPNEAFF. For the CDR3, the DNA is TGTGCCAGCAGTCTCCGAACAGGCCGTCCTAATGAAGCTTTCTTT.